This is a list of T cell receptor beta chains from one sample in a study of cytomegalovirus exposure and HLA in healthy donors. The protocol was immunoSEQ multiplex PCR, while the TCRdb copy is restricted to in-frame clones and leaves out a portion. The repertoire has some 130,000 clones, around three quarters of them found once; the top ten carry around 3%. The specimen was PBMCs. Receptors were obtained from a woman aged 25 to 39 in good health and CMV-seropositive. CDR3s include the opening cysteine and the closing phenylalanine or tryptophan. The D gene is left open where the match is weak. Clone size appears in some rows only: once, few, many, or a class for an expanded clone.

V gene	J gene	clone size	D gene	CDR3 DNA	CDR3 protein
TRBV19	TRBJ1-6	NA	TRBD1	TGTGCCAGTAGTCCCCGCGCCAGGGGGGCCCTCCACTTT	CASSPRARGALHF
TRBV5-6	TRBJ2-7	NA	NA	TGTGCCAGCAGCTTCAGGGGGGCATCCTACGAGCAGTACTTC	CASSFRGASYEQYF
TRBV6-4	TRBJ1-2	NA	NA	TGTGCCAGCAGTGGAGGGTCGGGGGGCTACACCTTC	CASSGGSGGYTF
TRBV14	TRBJ2-5	NA	TRBD2	TGTGCCAGCAGCCAATCCACGGGACTAGCGGGGACGTACTTC	CASSQSTGLAGTYF
TRBV27	TRBJ2-1	NA	TRBD2	TGTGCCAGCAGTCAACTAGCGCTCGAGGGTGAGCAGTTCTTC	CASSQLALEGEQFF
TRBV10-3	TRBJ2-1	NA	TRBD2	TGTGCCATCAGTGACGGACTAGTCAATGAGCAGTTCTTC	CAISDGLVNEQFF
TRBV9	TRBJ2-2	once	NA	TGTGCCAGCAGCGCCGTGTACACCGGGGAGCTGTTTTTT	CASSAVYTGELFF
TRBV6-5	TRBJ2-3	NA	TRBD2	TGTGCCAGCAGCTACCGGGGGGGCCCCCCAGATACGCAGTATTTT	CASSYRGGPPDTQYF
TRBV5-1	TRBJ2-5	NA	TRBD2	TGCGCCAGCAGCGCGGGGGTCCAAGAGACCCAGTACTTC	CASSAGVQETQYF
TRBV27	TRBJ1-1	NA	NA	TGTGCCAGCAGTTTCTTGCCCGGGAGCGCCACTGAAGCTTTCTTT	CASSFLPGSATEAFF
TRBV4-3	TRBJ2-1	NA	NA	TGCGCCAGCAGCCTTCCAGGGGACTACAATGAGCAGTTCTTC	CASSLPGDYNEQFF
TRBV6-1	TRBJ1-3	NA	TRBD1	TGTGCCAGCAGTGGAGGGATGAGGGGGCTCCCCTCTGGAAACACCATATATTTT	CASSGGMRGLPSGNTIYF
TRBV28	TRBJ2-5	NA	NA	TGTGCCAGCAGTTTCAGCGCAGGGGTGCAGTACTTC	CASSFSAGVQYF
TRBV4-1	TRBJ2-1	few	TRBD1	TGCGCCAGCAGTCTACGACAGGGGAGCTCCTACAATGAGCAGTTCTTC	CASSLRQGSSYNEQFF
TRBV27	TRBJ1-5	NA	NA	TGTGCCAGCAGTCCGGCGGGTCAGCCCCAGCATTTT	CASSPAGQPQHF
TRBV5-4	TRBJ2-5	NA	TRBD1	TGTGCCAGCAGTCCCAGGGGGCCTGGGGAGACCCAGTACTTC	CASSPRGPGETQYF
TRBV6-1	TRBJ1-2	NA	NA	TGTGCCAGCAGCGAGGCACGAGCTAACTATGGCTACACCTTC	CASSEARANYGYTF
TRBV2	TRBJ2-7	few	NA	TGTGCCAGCAACGCCCTACAGGGCGCGCAATACGAGCAGTACTTC	CASNALQGAQYEQYF
TRBV6-5	TRBJ1-6	NA	NA	TGTGCCAGCGGGTGGGGGGTTCGTTCACCCCTCCACTTT	CASGWGVRSPLHF
TRBV9	TRBJ2-7	once	NA	TGTGCCAGCAGCGTAGAAGGAGACCCCTACGAGCAGTACTTC	CASSVEGDPYEQYF
TRBV19	TRBJ1-2	few	TRBD1	TGTGCCAGTAGTGCCGGACAGGGAATCTATGGCTACACCTTC	CASSAGQGIYGYTF
TRBV27	TRBJ2-1	NA	TRBD1	TGTGCCAGCAGTTTATTAGGGACAGGGGGCGCCTACAATGAGCAGTTCTTC	CASSLLGTGGAYNEQFF
TRBV5-1	TRBJ1-1	once	TRBD1	TGCGCCAGCAGCTCCGGGAACAGGGGGTGGAACACTGAAGCTTTCTTT	CASSSGNRGWNTEAFF
TRBV7-9	TRBJ2-1	NA	TRBD2	TGTGCCAGCAGCCGGGGCGGACTAGAATTCTACAATGAGCAGTTCTTC	CASSRGGLEFYNEQFF
TRBV29-1	TRBJ1-2	NA	NA	TGCAGCGTTGAGGAGCCGACTATCGGCTACACCTTC	CSVEEPTIGYTF
TRBV6-5	TRBJ2-7	once	NA	TGTGCCAGCAGGCGGGGAAGTAACTACGAGCAGTACTTC	CASRRGSNYEQYF
TRBV11-2	TRBJ2-7	NA	NA	TGTGCCAGCAGCTACGGACTTCTCTACGAGCAGTACTTC	CASSYGLLYEQYF
TRBV29-1	TRBJ1-3	NA	NA	TGCAGCGTTGCTCCGGGGGACACCATATATTTT	CSVAPGDTIYF
TRBV25-1	TRBJ2-5	NA	NA	TGTGCCAGCAGTGAATATGGGCCTCAAGAGACCCAGTACTTC	CASSEYGPQETQYF
TRBV6-5	TRBJ2-5	NA	TRBD2	TGTGCCAACCCACCTAGCGGGGGGGCATATGAGACCCAGTACTTC	CANPPSGGAYETQYF
TRBV12-5	TRBJ2-1	NA	NA	TGTGCTAGTGGTTTGCTTACAGGCAGGGGCACCTACAATGAGCAGTTCTTC	CASGLLTGRGTYNEQFF